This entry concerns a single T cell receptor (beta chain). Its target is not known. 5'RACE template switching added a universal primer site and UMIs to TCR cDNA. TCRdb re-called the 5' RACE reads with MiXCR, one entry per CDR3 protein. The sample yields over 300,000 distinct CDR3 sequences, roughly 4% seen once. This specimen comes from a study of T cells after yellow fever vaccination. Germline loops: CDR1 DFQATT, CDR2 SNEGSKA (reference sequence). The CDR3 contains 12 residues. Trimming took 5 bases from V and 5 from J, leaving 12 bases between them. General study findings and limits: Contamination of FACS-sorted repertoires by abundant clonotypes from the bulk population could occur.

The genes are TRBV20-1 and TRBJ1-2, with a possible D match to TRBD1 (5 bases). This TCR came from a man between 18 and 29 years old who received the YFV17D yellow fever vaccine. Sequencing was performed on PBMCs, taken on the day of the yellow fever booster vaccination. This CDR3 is CSAATGTYGYTF. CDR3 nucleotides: TGCAGTGCTGCAACCGGGACTTATGGCTACACCTTC.